The clone carrying this TCR beta chain came up a few times. No antigen is known for it. This entry belongs to a study of identical twins. Study-level results: Alpha sequences that were out-of-frame and twin-shared showed an excess of low generation probability.

TCRdb fed the 5' RACE reads into MiXCR, producing one record per CDR3 protein. The table includes 350,000 to 600,000 distinct CDR3 sequences, over 12% detected once. The CDR3 runs to 11 residues. V was trimmed by 1 base and J by 10 bases, leaving 6 bases between them. From germline, CDR1 is LGHDT and CDR2 YNNKEL (reference sequence). The data were also submitted as part of a second study, on yellow fever vaccine responses in identical twins.

This chain connects TRBV3-1 to TRBJ2-3; D gene ambiguous. The receptor's source is a woman younger than 35 in good health. The sequencing input was CD4+ T cells sorted from blood. The CDR3 DNA is TGTGCCAGCAGCCAAGCGGTAGCGCAGTATTTT. Translated, it gives CASSQAVAQYF.